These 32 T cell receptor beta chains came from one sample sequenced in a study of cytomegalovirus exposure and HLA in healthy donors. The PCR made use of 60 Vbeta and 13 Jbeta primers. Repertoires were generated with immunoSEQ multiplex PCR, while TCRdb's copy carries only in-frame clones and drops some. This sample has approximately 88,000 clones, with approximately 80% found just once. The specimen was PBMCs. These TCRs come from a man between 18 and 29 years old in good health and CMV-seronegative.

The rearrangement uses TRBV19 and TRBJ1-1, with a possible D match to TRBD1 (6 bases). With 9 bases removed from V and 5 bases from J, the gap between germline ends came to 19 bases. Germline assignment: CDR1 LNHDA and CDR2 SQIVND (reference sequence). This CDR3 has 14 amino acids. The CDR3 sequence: CASGTGRSVTEAFF. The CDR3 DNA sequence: TGTGCCAGCGGAACAGGGCGGTCTGTTACTGAAGCTTTCTTT.

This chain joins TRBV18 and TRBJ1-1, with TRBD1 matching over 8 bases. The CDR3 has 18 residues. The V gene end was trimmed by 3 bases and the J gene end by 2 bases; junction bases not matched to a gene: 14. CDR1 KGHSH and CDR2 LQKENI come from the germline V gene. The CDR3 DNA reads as TGTGCCAGCTCACCCCAGGACAGGGTGAATGCGGGAAACACTGAAGCTTTCTTT. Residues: CASSPQDRVNAGNTEAFF.

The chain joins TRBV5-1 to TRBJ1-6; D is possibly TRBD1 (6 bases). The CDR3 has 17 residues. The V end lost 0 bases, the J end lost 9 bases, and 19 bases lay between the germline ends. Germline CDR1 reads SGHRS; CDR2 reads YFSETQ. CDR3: CASSLALPGASPSPLHF. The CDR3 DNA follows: TGCGCCAGCAGCTTGGCCCTCCCAGGGGCCTCTCCTTCACCCCTCCACTTT.

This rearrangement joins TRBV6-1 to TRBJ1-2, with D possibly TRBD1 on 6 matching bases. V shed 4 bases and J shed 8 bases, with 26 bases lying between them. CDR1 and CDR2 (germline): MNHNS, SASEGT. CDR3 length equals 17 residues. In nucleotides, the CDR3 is TGTGCCAGCAGTGGGGTACGGGGGGGCTCTAGTTTTAGGGGCTACACCTTC. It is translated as CASSGVRGGSSFRGYTF.

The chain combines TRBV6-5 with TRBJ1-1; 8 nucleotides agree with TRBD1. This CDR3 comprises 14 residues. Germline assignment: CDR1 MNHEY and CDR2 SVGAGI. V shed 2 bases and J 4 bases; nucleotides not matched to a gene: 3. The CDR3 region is CASSYTTGGTEAFF. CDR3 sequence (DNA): TGTGCCAGCAGTTACACCACAGGGGGCACTGAAGCTTTCTTT.

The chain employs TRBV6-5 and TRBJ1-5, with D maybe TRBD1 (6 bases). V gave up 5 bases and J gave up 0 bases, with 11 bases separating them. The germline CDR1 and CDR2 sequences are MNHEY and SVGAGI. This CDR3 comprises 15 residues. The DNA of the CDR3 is TGTGCCAGCAGTGCTCACAGGGTTAGCAATCAGCCCCAGCATTTT. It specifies CASSAHRVSNQPQHF.

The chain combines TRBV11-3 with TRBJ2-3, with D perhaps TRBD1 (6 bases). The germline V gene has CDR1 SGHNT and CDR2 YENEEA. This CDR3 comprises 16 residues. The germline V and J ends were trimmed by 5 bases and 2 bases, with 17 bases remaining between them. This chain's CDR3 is CASSVGGEGDTDTQYF. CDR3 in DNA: TGTGCCAGCAGCGTAGGGGGAGAGGGGGACACAGATACGCAGTATTTT.

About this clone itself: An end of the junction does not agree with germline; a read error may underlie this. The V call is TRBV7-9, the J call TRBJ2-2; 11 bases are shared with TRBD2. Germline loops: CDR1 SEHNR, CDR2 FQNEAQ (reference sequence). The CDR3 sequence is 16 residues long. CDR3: CSSSWGLAVNTGELFF. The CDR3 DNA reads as TGTTCCAGCAGCTGGGGACTAGCGGTGAACACCGGGGAGCTGTTTTTT.

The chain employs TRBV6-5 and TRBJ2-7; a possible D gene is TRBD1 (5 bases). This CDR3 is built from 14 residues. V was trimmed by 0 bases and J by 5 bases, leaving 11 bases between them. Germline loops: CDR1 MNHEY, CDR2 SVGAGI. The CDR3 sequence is CASSYSGAGHEQYF. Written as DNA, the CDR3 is TGTGCCAGCAGTTACTCTGGGGCTGGACACGAGCAGTACTTC.

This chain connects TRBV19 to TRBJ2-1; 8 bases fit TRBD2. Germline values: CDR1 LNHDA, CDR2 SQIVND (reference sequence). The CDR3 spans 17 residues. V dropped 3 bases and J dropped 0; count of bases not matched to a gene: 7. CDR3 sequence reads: CASSMDRGGLSYNEQFF. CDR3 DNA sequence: TGTGCCAGTAGTATGGATCGGGGGGGCCTCTCCTACAATGAGCAGTTCTTC.

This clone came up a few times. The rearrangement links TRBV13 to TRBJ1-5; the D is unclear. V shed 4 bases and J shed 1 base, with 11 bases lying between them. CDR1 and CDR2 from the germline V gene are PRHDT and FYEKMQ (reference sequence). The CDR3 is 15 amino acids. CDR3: CASSYRSQSNQPQHF. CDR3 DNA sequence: TGTGCCAGCAGCTACCGGTCCCAAAGCAATCAGCCCCAGCATTTT.

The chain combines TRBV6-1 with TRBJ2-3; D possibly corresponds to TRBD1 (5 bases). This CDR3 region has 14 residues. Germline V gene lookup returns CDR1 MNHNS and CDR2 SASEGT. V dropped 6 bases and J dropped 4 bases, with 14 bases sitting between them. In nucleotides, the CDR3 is TGTGCCAGCAGACAAGGGGATAGTTCAGATACGCAGTATTTT. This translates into CASRQGDSSDTQYF.

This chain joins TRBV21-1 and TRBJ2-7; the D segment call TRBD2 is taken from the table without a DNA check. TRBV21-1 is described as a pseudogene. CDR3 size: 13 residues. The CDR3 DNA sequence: TGTGCCAGCAGTAAAGGCGGCGACTACGAGCAGTACTTC. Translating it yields CASSKGGDYEQYF.

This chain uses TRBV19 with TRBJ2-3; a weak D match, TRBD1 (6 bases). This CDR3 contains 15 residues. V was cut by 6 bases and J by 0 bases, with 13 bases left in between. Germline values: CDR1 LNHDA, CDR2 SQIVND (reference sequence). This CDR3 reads CASRTGAISTDTQYF. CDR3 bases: TGTGCCAGTAGGACAGGAGCTATCAGCACAGATACGCAGTATTTT.

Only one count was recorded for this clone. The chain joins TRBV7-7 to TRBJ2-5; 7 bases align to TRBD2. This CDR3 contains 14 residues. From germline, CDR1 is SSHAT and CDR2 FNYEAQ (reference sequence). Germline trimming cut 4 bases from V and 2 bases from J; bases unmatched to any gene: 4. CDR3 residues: CASSWGGLQETQYF. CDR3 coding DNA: TGTGCCAGCAGCTGGGGGGGACTTCAAGAGACCCAGTACTTC. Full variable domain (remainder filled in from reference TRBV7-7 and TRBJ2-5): GAGVSQSPRYKVTKRGQDVTLRCDPISSHATLYWYQQALGQGPEFLTYFNYEAQPDKSGLPSDRFSAERPEGSISTLTIQRTEQRDSAMYRCASSWGGLQETQYFGPGTRLLVL.

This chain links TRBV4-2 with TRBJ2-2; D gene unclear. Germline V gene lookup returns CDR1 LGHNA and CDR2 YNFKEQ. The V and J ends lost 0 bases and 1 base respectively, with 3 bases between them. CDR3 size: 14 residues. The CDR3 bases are TGTGCCAGCAGCCAAGATAGGAACACCGGGGAGCTGTTTTTT. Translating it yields CASSQDRNTGELFF.

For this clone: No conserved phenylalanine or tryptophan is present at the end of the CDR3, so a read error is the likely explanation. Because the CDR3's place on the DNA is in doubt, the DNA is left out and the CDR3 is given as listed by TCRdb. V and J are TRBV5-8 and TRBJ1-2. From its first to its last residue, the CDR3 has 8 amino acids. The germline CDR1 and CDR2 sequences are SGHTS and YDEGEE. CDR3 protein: CASREGLA.

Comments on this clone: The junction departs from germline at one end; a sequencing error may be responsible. The CDR3: CASGQHTSGGPTDTQYF. CDR3 DNA sequence: TGTGCCAGCGGCCAACATACTAGCGGGGGGCCCACAGATACGCAGTATTTT. The chain links TRBV4-2 to TRBJ2-3; the match to TRBD2 covers 12 bases. Germline values: CDR1 LGHNA, CDR2 YNFKEQ. This CDR3 contains 17 residues.

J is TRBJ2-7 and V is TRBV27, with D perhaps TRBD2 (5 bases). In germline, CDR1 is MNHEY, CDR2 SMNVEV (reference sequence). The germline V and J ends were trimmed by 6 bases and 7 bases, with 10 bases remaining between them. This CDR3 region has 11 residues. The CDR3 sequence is CASRVGSEQYF. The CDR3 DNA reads TGTGCCAGCAGGGTAGGGAGTGAGCAGTACTTC.

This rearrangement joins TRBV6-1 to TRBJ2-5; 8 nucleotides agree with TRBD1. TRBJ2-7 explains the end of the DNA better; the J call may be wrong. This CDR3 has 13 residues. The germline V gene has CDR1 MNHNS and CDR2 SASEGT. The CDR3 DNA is TGTGCCAGCTTACCCAGGGGGCGCGACGAGCAGTACTTC. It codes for CASLPRGRDEQYF.

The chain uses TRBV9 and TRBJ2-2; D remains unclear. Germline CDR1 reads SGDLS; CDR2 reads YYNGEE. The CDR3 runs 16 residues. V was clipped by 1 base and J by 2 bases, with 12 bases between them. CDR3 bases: TGTGCCAGCAGCGTAATGGAGCTGAGAAACACCGGGGAGCTGTTTTTT. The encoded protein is CASSVMELRNTGELFF.

CDR3 DNA: TGTGCCATCCCCCGGGACTCTAAGACCCAGTACTTC. Residues: CAIPRDSKTQYF. The chain links TRBV10-3 to TRBJ2-5, with D possibly matching TRBD2 (6 bases). With 8 bases removed from V and 6 bases from J, the gap between germline ends came to 13 bases. The CDR3 length is 12 residues. Germline assignment: CDR1 ENHRY and CDR2 SYGVKD.

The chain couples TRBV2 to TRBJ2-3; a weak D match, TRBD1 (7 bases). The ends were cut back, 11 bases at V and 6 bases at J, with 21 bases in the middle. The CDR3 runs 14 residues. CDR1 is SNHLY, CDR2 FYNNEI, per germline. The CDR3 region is CAGKSRGRMDTQYF. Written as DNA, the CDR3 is TGTGCCGGCAAATCCAGGGGGAGGATGGATACGCAGTATTTT.

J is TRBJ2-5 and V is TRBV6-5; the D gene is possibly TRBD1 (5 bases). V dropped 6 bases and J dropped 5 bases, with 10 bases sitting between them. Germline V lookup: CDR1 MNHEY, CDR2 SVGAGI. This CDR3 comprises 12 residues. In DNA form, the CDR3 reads TGTGCCAGCAGATCAGGGTTGGAGACCCAGTACTTC. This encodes CASRSGLETQYF.

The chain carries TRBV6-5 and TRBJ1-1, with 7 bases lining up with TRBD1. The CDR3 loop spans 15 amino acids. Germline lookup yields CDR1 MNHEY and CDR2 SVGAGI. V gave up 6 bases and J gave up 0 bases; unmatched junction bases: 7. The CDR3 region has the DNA TGTGCCAGCAGCCGACAGGGAGCCATGAACACTGAAGCTTTCTTT. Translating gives CASSRQGAMNTEAFF.

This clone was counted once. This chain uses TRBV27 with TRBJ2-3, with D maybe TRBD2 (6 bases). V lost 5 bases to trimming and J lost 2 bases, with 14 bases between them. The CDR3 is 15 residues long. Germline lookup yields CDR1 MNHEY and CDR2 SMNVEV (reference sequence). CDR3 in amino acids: CASSPRGGDTDTQYF. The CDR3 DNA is TGTGCCAGCAGTCCGCGGGGCGGGGACACAGATACGCAGTATTTT.

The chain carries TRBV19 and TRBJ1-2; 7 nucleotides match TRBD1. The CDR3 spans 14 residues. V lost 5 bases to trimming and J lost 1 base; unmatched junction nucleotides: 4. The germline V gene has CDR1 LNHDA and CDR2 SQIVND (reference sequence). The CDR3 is CASSGQVDNYGYTF. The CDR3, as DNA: TGTGCCAGTAGTGGACAGGTCGATAACTATGGCTACACCTTC.

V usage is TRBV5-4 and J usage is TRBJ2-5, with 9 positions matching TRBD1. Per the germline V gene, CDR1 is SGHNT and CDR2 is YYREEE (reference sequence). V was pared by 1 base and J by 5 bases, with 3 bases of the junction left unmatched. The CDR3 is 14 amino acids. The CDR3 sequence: CASSLYTGGETQYF. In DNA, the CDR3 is TGTGCCAGCAGCTTGTACACAGGGGGCGAGACCCAGTACTTC. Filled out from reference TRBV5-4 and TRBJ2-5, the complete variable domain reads ETGVTQSPTHLIKTRGQQVTLRCSSQSGHNTVSWYQQALGQGPQFIFQYYREEENGRGNFPPRFSGLQFPNYSSELNVNALELDDSALYLCASSLYTGGETQYFGPGTRLLVL.

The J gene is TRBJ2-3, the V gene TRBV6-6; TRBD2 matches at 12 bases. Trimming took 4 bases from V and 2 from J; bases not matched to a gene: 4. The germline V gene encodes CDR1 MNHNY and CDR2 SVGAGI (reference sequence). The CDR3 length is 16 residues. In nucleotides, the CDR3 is TGTGCCAGCAGTTTACTAGCGGGGGGTGTCACAGATACGCAGTATTTT. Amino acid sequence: CASSLLAGGVTDTQYF.

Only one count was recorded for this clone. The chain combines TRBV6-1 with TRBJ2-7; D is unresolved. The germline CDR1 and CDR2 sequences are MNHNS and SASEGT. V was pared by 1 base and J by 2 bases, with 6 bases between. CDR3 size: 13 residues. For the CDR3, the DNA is TGTGCCAGCAGTGAAGGTCCGGCCTACGAGCAGTACTTC. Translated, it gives CASSEGPAYEQYF.

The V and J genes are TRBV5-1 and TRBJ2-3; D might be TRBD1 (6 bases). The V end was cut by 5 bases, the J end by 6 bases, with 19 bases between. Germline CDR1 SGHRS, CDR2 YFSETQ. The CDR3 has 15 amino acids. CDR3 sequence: CASRVGTPRGDTQYF. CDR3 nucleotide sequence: TGCGCCAGCAGAGTCGGGACCCCCAGGGGTGATACGCAGTATTTT.

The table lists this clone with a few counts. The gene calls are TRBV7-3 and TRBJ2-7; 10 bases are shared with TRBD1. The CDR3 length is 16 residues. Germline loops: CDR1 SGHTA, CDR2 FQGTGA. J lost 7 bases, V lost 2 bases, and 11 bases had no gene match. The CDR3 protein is CASSLSAGTGVGEQYF. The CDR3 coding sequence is TGTGCCAGCAGCTTATCCGCCGGGACAGGGGTGGGGGAGCAGTACTTC.